This TCR beta chain was profiled in a study of blood T cell repertoires in COVID-19. This CDR3 has 13 residues. Germline V gene lookup returns CDR1 MNHEY and CDR2 SMNVEV (reference sequence). Trimming pared 5 bases from V and 6 bases from J, leaving 10 bases between. As originally analysed: Estimates of nucleated cell counts were drawn from the amplification of reference gene primers. Produced via immunoSEQ multiplex PCR; TCRdb's table is partial and in-frame only. The V and J calls and clone size come from that table; D and trimming were worked out from the DNA. The table lists around 88,000 clones, 81% of them singletons, with roughly 10% in the top ten.

Material for sequencing was peripheral blood. This sequence originates from a woman aged 80 or over with acute or convalescent COVID-19. This chain links TRBV27 with TRBJ2-2, with D possibly matching TRBD1 (6 bases). CDR3 nucleotides: TGTGCCAGCAGTCCCAGGGGCCCCGGGGAGCTGTTTTTT. Amino acids: CASSPRGPGELFF.